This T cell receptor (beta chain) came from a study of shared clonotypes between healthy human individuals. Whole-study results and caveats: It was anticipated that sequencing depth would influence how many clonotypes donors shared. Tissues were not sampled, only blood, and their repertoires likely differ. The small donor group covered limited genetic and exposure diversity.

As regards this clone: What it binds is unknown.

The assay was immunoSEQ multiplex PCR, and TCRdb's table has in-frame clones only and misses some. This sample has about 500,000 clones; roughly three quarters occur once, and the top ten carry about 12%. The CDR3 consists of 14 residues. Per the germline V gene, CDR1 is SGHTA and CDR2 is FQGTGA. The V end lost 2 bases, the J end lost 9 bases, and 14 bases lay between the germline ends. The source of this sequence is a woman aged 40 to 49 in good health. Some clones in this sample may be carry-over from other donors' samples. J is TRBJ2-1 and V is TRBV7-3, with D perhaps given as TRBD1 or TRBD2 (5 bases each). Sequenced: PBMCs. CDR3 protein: CASSLGGERPEQFF. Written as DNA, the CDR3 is TGTGCCAGCAGCTTAGGGGGAGAGAGGCCTGAGCAGTTCTTC.